The sequence of this TCR beta chain was determined in a study of blood T cell repertoires in COVID-19. The CDR3 extends over 16 amino acids. The germline V gene has CDR1 MNHNS and CDR2 SASEGT. V lost 1 base, J lost 4 bases, and 8 bases stayed unmatched. The table came from immunoSEQ multiplex PCR; TCRdb's copy has only in-frame clones and leaves some out. The sample comprises just under 100,000 clones, about 86% of which are singletons, and 10% to 15% rests with the top ten. This clone was counted between two and nine times. The chain links TRBV6-1 to TRBJ1-2; TRBD1 matches 8 bases. The TCR sequence derives from a woman aged 60-75 years in a cohort sampled during active or convalescent COVID-19. Source material: peripheral blood. CDR3 DNA sequence: TGTGCCAGCAGTGAAGGGGATGGCAGGGGGCTCTATGGCTACACCTTC. Translated, it gives CASSEGDGRGLYGYTF.